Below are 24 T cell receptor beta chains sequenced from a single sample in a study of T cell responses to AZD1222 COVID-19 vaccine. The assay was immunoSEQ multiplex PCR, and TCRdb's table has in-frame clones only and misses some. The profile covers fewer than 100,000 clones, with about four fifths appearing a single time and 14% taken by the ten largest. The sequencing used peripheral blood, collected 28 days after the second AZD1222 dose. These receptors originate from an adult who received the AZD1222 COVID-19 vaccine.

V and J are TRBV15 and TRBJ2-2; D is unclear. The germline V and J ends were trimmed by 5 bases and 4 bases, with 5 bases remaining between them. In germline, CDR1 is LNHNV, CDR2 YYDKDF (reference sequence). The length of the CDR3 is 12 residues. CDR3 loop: CATSRFTGELFF. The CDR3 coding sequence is TGTGCCACCAGCCGGTTCACCGGGGAGCTGTTTTTT.

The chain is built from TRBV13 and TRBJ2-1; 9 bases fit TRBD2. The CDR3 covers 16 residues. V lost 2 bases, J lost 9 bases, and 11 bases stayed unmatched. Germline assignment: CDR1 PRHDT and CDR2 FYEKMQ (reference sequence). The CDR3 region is CASSLTRGGVSGEQFF. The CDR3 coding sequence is TGTGCCAGCAGCTTAACGCGGGGGGGCGTGTCGGGTGAGCAGTTCTTC.

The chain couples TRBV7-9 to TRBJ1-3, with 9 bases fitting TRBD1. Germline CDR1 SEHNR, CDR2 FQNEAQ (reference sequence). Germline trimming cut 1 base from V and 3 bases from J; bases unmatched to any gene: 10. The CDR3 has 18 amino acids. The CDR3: CASSLGLWNRGLGNTIYF. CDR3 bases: TGTGCCAGCAGCTTAGGGTTATGGAACAGGGGGCTTGGAAACACCATATATTTT.

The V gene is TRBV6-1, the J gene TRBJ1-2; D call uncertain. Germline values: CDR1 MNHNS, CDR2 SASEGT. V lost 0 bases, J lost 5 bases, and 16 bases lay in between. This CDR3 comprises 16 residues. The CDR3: CASSEALAGLGYGYTF. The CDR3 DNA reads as TGTGCCAGCAGTGAAGCGCTAGCAGGCCTGGGGTATGGCTACACCTTC.

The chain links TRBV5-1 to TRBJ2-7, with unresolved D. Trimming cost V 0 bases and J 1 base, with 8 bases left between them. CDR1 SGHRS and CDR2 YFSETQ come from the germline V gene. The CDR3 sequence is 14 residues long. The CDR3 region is CASSLDPNSYEQYF. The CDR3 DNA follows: TGCGCCAGCAGCTTGGACCCGAATTCCTACGAGCAGTACTTC.

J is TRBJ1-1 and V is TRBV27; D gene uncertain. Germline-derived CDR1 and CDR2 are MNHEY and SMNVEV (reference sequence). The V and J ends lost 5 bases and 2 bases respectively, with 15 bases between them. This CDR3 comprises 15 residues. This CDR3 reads CASSHTPGYNTEAFF. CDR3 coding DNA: TGTGCCAGCAGTCATACTCCGGGATACAACACTGAAGCTTTCTTT.

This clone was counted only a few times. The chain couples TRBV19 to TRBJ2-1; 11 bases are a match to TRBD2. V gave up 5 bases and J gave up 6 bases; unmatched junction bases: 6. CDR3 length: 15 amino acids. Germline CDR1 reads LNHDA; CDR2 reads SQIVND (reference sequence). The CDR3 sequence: CASSFSGLAANEQFF. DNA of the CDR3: TGTGCCAGTAGTTTCTCGGGACTAGCGGCCAATGAGCAGTTCTTC.

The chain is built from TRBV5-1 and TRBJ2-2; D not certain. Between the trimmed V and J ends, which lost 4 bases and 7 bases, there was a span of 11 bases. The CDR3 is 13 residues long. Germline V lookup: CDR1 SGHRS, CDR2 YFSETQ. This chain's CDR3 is CASSPGLSGELFF. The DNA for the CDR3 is TGCGCCAGCAGCCCCGGCCTTAGCGGGGAGCTGTTTTTT.

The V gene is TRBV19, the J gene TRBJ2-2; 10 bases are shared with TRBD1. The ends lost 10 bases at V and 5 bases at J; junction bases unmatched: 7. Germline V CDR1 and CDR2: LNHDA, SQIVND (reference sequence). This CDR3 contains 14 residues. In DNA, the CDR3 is TGTGCCACCCGACAGGGGGCAGTTACCGGGGAGCTGTTTTTT. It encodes CATRQGAVTGELFF.

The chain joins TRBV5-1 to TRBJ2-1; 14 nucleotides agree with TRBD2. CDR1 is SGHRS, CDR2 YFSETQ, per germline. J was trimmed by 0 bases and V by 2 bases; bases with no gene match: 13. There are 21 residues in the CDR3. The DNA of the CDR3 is TGCGCCAGCAGCTTCCCTACCGGGACTAGCGGGAGTCGTCGCTCCTACAATGAGCAGTTCTTC. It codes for CASSFPTGTSGSRRSYNEQFF. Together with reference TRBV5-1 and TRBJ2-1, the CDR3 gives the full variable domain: KAGVTQTPRYLIKTRGQQVTLSCSPISGHRSVSWYQQTPGQGLQFLFEYFSETQRNKGNFPGRFSGRQFSNSRSEMNVSTLELGDSALYLCASSFPTGTSGSRRSYNEQFFGPGTRLTVL.

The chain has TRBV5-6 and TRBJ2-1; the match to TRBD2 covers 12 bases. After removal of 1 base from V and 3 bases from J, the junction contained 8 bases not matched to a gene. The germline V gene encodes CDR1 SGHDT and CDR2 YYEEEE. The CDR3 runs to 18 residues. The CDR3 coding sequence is TGTGCCAGCAGCTTGCAACTAGCGGGAGGAAGGGACTACAATGAGCAGTTCTTC. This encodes CASSLQLAGGRDYNEQFF.

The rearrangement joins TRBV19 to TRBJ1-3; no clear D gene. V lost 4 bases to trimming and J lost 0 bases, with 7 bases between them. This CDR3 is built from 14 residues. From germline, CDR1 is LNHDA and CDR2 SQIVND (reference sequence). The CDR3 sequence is CASSNSASGNTIYF. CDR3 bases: TGTGCCAGTAGTAATTCCGCCTCTGGAAACACCATATATTTT.

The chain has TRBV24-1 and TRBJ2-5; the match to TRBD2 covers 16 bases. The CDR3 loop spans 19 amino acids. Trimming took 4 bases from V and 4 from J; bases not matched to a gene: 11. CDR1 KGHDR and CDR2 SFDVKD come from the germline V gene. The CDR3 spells CATSDSTGTSGGAPETQYF. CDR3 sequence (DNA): TGTGCCACCAGTGACTCGACCGGGACTAGCGGGGGGGCCCCAGAGACCCAGTACTTC.

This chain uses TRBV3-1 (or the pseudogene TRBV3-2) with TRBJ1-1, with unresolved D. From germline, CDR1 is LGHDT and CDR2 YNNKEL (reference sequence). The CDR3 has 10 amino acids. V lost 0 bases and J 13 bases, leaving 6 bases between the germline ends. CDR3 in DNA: TGTGCCAGCAGCCAAGAAGGGAGTTTCTTT. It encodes CASSQEGSFF.

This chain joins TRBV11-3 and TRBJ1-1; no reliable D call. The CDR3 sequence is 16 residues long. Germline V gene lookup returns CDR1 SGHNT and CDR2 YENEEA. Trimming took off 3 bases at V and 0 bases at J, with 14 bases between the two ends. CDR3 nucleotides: TGTGCCAGCAGCTTTTCTTCGCGGCAGATGAACACTGAAGCTTTCTTT. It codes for CASSFSSRQMNTEAFF.

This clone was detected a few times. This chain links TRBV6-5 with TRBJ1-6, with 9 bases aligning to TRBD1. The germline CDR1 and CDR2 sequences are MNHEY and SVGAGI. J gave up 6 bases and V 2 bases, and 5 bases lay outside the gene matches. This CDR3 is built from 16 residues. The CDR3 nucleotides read TGTGCCAGCAGTTACGGTACAGGGGGCCCTAATTCACCCCTCCACTTT. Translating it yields CASSYGTGGPNSPLHF.

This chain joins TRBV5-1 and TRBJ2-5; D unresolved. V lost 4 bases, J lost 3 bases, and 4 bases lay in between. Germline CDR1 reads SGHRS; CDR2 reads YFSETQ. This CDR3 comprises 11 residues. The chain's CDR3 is CASSLKETQYF. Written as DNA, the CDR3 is TGCGCCAGCAGCCTCAAAGAGACCCAGTACTTC.

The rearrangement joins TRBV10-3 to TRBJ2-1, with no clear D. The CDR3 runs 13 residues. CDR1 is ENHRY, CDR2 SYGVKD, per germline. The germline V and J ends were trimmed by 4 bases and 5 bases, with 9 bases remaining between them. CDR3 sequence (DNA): TGTGCCATCAGTGGTATCTACAACAATGAGCAGTTCTTC. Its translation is CAISGIYNNEQFF.

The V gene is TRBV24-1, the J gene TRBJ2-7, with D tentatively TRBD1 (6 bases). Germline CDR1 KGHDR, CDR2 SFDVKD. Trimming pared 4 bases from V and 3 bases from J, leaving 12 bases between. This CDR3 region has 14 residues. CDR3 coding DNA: TGTGCCACCAGTGAGTCCAGGGGAAACTACGAGCAGTACTTC. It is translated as CATSESRGNYEQYF.

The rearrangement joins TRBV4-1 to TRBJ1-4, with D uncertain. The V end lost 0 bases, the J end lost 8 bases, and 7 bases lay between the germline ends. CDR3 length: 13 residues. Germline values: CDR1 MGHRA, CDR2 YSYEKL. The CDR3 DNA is TGCGCCAGCAGCCAAGAAAACAGCGAAAAACTGTTTTTT. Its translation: CASSQENSEKLFF.

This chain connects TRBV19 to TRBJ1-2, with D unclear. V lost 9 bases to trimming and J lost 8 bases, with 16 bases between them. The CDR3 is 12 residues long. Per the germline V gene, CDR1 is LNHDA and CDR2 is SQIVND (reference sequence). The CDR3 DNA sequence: TGTGCCAGCACCGCCAGCCTGCTCGGCTACACCTTC. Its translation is CASTASLLGYTF.

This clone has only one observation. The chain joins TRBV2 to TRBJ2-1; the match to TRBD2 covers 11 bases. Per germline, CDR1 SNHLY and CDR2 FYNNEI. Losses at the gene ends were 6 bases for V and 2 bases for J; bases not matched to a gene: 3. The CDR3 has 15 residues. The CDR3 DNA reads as TGTGCCAGCAGCCCGACTAGCGGGGCCTACAATGAGCAGTTCTTC. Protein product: CASSPTSGAYNEQFF.

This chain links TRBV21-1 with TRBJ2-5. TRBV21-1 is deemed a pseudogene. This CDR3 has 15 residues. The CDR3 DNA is TGTGCCAGCAGCGGCTCGGGGGACAACCAAGAGACCCAGTACTTC. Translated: CASSGSGDNQETQYF.

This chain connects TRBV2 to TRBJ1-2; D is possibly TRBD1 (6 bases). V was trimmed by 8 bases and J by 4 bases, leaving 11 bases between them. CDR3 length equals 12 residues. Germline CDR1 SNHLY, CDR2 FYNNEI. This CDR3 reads CASGVDSYGYTF. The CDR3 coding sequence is TGTGCCAGCGGGGTGGACAGCTATGGCTACACCTTC. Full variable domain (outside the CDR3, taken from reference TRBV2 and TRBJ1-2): EPEVTQTPSHQVTQMGQEVILRCVPISNHLYFYWYRQILGQKVEFLVSFYNNEISEKSEIFDDQFSVERPDGSNFTLKIRSTKLEDSAMYFCASGVDSYGYTFGSGTRLTVV.